Listed here are 5 T cell receptor beta chains from one sample, sequenced in a study of blood T cell repertoires in COVID-19. Clones were sequenced by immunoSEQ multiplex PCR, and TCRdb holds only the in-frame ones, with some missing. The sample has 310,000 or so clones; roughly nine tenths are singletons. The source material was peripheral blood. The receptor set was obtained from a woman between 25 and 40 years old with COVID-19, enrolled during active disease.

DNA for the CDR3: TGTGCCAGCAGCTTAGGGACTAGAGACAATGAGCAGTTCTTC. It encodes CASSLGTRDNEQFF. V usage is TRBV7-9 and J usage is TRBJ2-1, with TRBD2 matching over 7 bases. Trimming at V came to 1 base and at J to 5 bases, leaving 2 bases not matched to a gene. The length of the CDR3 is 14 residues. Germline CDR1 and CDR2: SEHNR and FQNEAQ (reference sequence). The entire variable domain, with the rest obtained from reference TRBV7-9 and TRBJ2-1, is as follows: DTGVSQNPRHKITKRGQNVTFRCDPISEHNRLYWYRQTLGQGPEFLTYFQNEAQLEKSRLLSDRFSAERPKGSFSTLEIQRTEQGDSAMYLCASSLGTRDNEQFFGPGTRLTVL.

The gene calls are TRBV12-1 and TRBJ2-1; TRBD2, the table's D call, was not compared with the DNA. TRBV12-1 is flagged as a pseudogene. The CDR3 is made up of 15 amino acids. Written as DNA, the CDR3 is TGTGCCAGCAGCACCCGGGACTATTTCTACAATGAGCAGTTCTTC. Protein sequence: CASSTRDYFYNEQFF.

The J gene is TRBJ2-5, the V gene TRBV3-1 (or the pseudogene TRBV3-2); D may be TRBD2 (7 bases). The germline V and J ends were trimmed by 4 bases and 4 bases, with 16 bases remaining between them. The CDR3 has 15 residues. The V gene's germline CDR1 is LGHDT and CDR2 YNNKEL (reference sequence). CDR3 region: CASSPERGGVETQYF. The CDR3, as DNA: TGTGCCAGCAGCCCAGAAAGGGGGGGCGTAGAGACCCAGTACTTC.

The genes are TRBV6-5 and TRBJ2-7; the match to TRBD1 covers 8 bases. V was pared by 7 bases and J by 1 base, with 3 bases of the junction left unmatched. Germline V CDR1 and CDR2: MNHEY, SVGAGI. The CDR3 totals 13 residues. The CDR3, as DNA: TGTGCCAGCATCAGGACAGGGTCCTACGAGCAGTACTTC. Translation: CASIRTGSYEQYF.

The V call is TRBV2, the J call TRBJ1-3, with 7 bases fitting TRBD1. Germline V gene sequence: CDR1 SNHLY, CDR2 FYNNEI. This CDR3 spans 16 amino acids. V shed 3 bases, J shed 0 bases, and the junction held 5 bases outside the gene matches. CDR3 region: CASSDPGQFSGNTIYF. The CDR3 nucleotides read TGTGCCAGCAGTGACCCGGGACAGTTCTCTGGAAACACCATATATTTT. The full variable domain, with the rest looked up from reference TRBV2 and TRBJ1-3, is EPEVTQTPSHQVTQMGQEVILRCVPISNHLYFYWYRQILGQKVEFLVSFYNNEISEKSEIFDDQFSVERPDGSNFTLKIRSTKLEDSAMYFCASSDPGQFSGNTIYFGEGSWLTVV.